This T cell receptor beta chain stems from a study of blood T cell repertoires in COVID-19. Trimming cost V 2 bases and J 1 base; bases outside gene matches: 3. The CDR3 has 15 amino acids. The germline V gene has CDR1 SGHTA and CDR2 FQGNSA. Generated by immunoSEQ multiplex PCR, the TCRdb table keeps only in-frame clones and is missing some. The sample includes 150,000 or so clones, 84% of them seen just once. Material: peripheral blood. The chain employs TRBV7-2 and TRBJ1-1, with 8 nucleotides matching TRBD1. This receptor was obtained from a woman aged 45 to 65 in a cohort sampled during active or convalescent COVID-19. The CDR3 DNA reads TGTGCCAGCAGCTTATGGCAGGGGGCGAACACTGAAGCTTTCTTT. Amino acids: CASSLWQGANTEAFF.